This T cell receptor (beta chain) appears in the sequencing data of a study of blood T cell repertoires in COVID-19. The overall study: Acute and convalescent COVID-19 specimens originated in the United States, Italy and Spain. PBMCs, B-cell-depleted T cells, or T cells provided the cDNA or gDNA that made up the material.

Germline assignment: CDR1 SGHNT and CDR2 YYREEE (reference sequence). CDR3 length equals 15 residues. V shed 3 bases and J shed 8 bases, with 17 bases lying between them. TCRdb's copy holds only in-frame clones and misses some; the assay was immunoSEQ multiplex PCR. This sample carries 85,000 to 95,000 clones, 87% of them seen once, and the ten largest clones take approximately 5%. Sequencing was done on a sample of peripheral blood. The chain combines TRBV5-4 with TRBJ2-2; weak D call: TRBD1 (7 bases). The clonotype was recovered from an elderly woman with acute or convalescent COVID-19. The CDR3 spells CASSWAGQKGGELFF. The CDR3 DNA reads TGTGCCAGCAGCTGGGCGGGACAGAAAGGGGGGGAGCTGTTTTTT. Based on the CDR3 plus reference TRBV5-4 and TRBJ2-2, the full variable domain is ETGVTQSPTHLIKTRGQQVTLRCSSQSGHNTVSWYQQALGQGPQFIFQYYREEENGRGNFPPRFSGLQFPNYSSELNVNALELDDSALYLCASSWAGQKGGELFFGEGSRLTVL.